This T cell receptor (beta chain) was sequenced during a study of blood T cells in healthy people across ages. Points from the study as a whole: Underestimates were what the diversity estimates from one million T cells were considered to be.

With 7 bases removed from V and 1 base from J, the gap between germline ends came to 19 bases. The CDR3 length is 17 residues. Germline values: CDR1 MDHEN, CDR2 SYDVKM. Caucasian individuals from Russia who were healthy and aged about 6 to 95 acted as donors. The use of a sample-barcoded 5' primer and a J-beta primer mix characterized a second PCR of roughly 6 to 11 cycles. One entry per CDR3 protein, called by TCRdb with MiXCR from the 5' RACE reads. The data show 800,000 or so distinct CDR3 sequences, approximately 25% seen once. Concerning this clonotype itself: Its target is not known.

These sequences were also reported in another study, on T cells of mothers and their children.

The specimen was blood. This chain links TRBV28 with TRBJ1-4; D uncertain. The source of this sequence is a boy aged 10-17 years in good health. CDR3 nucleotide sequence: TGTGCCAGCACTCCACACGGGGTGTGGAGAACTAATGAAAAACTGTTTTTT. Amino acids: CASTPHGVWRTNEKLFF.